The 25 T cell receptor beta chains below were found in one sample sequenced in a study of cytomegalovirus exposure and HLA in healthy donors (dated by TCRdb to 2015 to 2018). Library preparation used the immunoSEQ multiplex PCR assay. TCRdb took this table from immuneACCESS and kept in-frame rearrangements with V and J called. Such tables lack part of the clones; where checked against another copy, unresolved V genes explain under half of the gap, and the rest is unexplained. The sample contains approximately 120,000 clones, about 93% of them found a single time. 1% to 1.5% of the sample rests with the top ten. Sequenced material: PBMCs. All receptors derive from a woman younger than 30 in good health and CMV-seronegative.

About this clone itself: Other DNA sequences from this sample encode an identical CDR3 as well. The chain carries TRBV28 and TRBJ2-7, with a weak D call TRBD2 (5 bases). Germline lookup yields CDR1 MDHEN and CDR2 SYDVKM. Trimming pared 5 bases from V and 3 bases from J, leaving 8 bases between. The CDR3 spans 12 residues. CDR3 protein: CASSRGFYEQYF. Written as DNA, the CDR3 is TGTGCCAGCAGTCGGGGTTTCTACGAGCAGTACTTC.

V and J are TRBV5-1 and TRBJ2-3; 9 bases align to TRBD1. CDR3 length: 13 amino acids. Germline lookup yields CDR1 SGHRS and CDR2 YFSETQ. J lost 7 bases, V lost 6 bases, and 6 bases had no gene match. The CDR3 region has the DNA TGCGCCAGCACCCGGACAGGGGAATATACGCAGTATTTT. Translation: CASTRTGEYTQYF.

The rearrangement uses TRBV27 and TRBJ2-7; 7 bases align to TRBD2. The CDR3 runs 15 residues. Trimming removed 5 bases from V and 4 bases from J; junction bases left unmatched: 11. Per the germline V gene, CDR1 is MNHEY and CDR2 is SMNVEV (reference sequence). DNA for the CDR3: TGTGCCAGCAGTCCTCGGGGGGAGCTAAATTACGAGCAGTACTTC. Protein: CASSPRGELNYEQYF.

The V and J genes are TRBV5-1 and TRBJ2-7, with a possible D match to TRBD2 (5 bases). Germline V gives CDR1 SGHRS, CDR2 YFSETQ. V was clipped by 0 bases and J by 3 bases, with 16 bases between them. The CDR3 runs 16 residues. The CDR3 region is CASSLEWGELHYEQYF. The CDR3 DNA sequence: TGCGCCAGCAGCTTGGAGTGGGGAGAACTTCACTACGAGCAGTACTTC.

J is TRBJ1-4 and V is TRBV9; a possible D gene is TRBD1 (5 bases). CDR3 length: 14 amino acids. Trimming left V 5 bases short and J 3 bases short, with 11 bases between. Per the germline V gene, CDR1 is SGDLS and CDR2 is YYNGEE. CDR3 amino acids: CASSPRVANEKLFF. The CDR3 DNA follows: TGTGCCAGCAGTCCCAGGGTGGCTAATGAAAAACTGTTTTTT.

This chain links TRBV27 with TRBJ2-7; weak D call: TRBD2 (6 bases). The germline V gene encodes CDR1 MNHEY and CDR2 SMNVEV (reference sequence). This CDR3 contains 13 residues. Trimming shortened V by 8 bases and J by 2 bases, and 13 bases separated the two germline ends. CDR3 sequence: CASRAGGTYEQYF. CDR3 coding DNA: TGTGCCAGCCGCGCGGGCGGGACCTACGAGCAGTACTTC.

Here the CDR3 reads CAWTPRGNYGYTF. The CDR3 DNA sequence: TGTGCCTGGACCCCCCGGGGGAACTATGGCTACACCTTC. V gene TRBV30 combines with J gene TRBJ1-2, with D tentatively TRBD1 (5 bases). The V end lost 4 bases, the J end lost 2 bases, and 11 bases lay between the germline ends. Germline V lookup: CDR1 GTSNPN, CDR2 SVGIG (reference sequence). The CDR3 length is 13 residues.

The chain combines TRBV5-1 with TRBJ2-3; TRBD2 matches at 12 bases. The CDR3 loop spans 17 amino acids. Germline CDR1 and CDR2: SGHRS and YFSETQ. Trimming cost V 5 bases and J 2 bases; bases outside gene matches: 9. Written as DNA, the CDR3 is TGCGCCAGCAGTCCGCGGACTAGCGGGACCGACACAGATACGCAGTATTTT. It encodes CASSPRTSGTDTDTQYF.

The gene calls are TRBV19 and TRBJ2-2; a weak D match, TRBD2 (5 bases). The CDR3 length is 15 residues. In germline, CDR1 is LNHDA, CDR2 SQIVND (reference sequence). V dropped 3 bases and J dropped 6 bases, with 14 bases sitting between them. The CDR3 coding sequence is TGTGCCAGTAGTATTGTTTTGGAGGCTTCCGGGGAGCTGTTTTTT. Its translation: CASSIVLEASGELFF.

The chain recombines TRBV6-5 with TRBJ2-1; TRBD1 aligns across 8 bases. CDR3 length: 16 residues. The V gene's germline CDR1 is MNHEY and CDR2 SVGAGI. The trim removed 3 bases at V and 7 bases at J, leaving 11 bases unmatched. Here the CDR3 reads CASSYQVRTGTNEQFF. The CDR3 nucleotides read TGTGCCAGCAGTTATCAGGTGCGGACAGGGACGAATGAGCAGTTCTTC.

This clone occurred a few times. The chain links TRBV2 to TRBJ1-4; 8 bases agree with TRBD1. The germline V gene has CDR1 SNHLY and CDR2 FYNNEI. The CDR3 sequence is 15 residues long. Trimming took 6 bases from V and 8 from J; bases not matched to a gene: 11. CDR3 DNA sequence: TGTGCCAGCAGGCGGGCAGGGGGCTTCCTCGAAAAACTGTTTTTT. Translating gives CASRRAGGFLEKLFF. The full variable domain, its missing parts supplied by reference TRBV2 and TRBJ1-4, is EPEVTQTPSHQVTQMGQEVILRCVPISNHLYFYWYRQILGQKVEFLVSFYNNEISEKSEIFDDQFSVERPDGSNFTLKIRSTKLEDSAMYFCASRRAGGFLEKLFFGSGTQLSVL.

The chain recombines TRBV7-9 with TRBJ1-6; D perhaps matches TRBD1 (6 bases). The CDR3 is 14 residues long. The germline V gene encodes CDR1 SEHNR and CDR2 FQNEAQ (reference sequence). Trimming took 5 bases from V and 8 from J, leaving 13 bases between them. The CDR3 spells CASSTAGVDSPLHF. Here the CDR3 DNA reads TGTGCCAGCAGCACAGCAGGGGTGGATTCACCCCTCCACTTT.

The chain joins TRBV5-6 to TRBJ1-1; D gene ambiguous. The V and J ends lost 2 bases and 5 bases respectively, with 13 bases between them. This CDR3 has 14 residues. Per germline, CDR1 SGHDT and CDR2 YYEEEE. The CDR3 loop reads CASSFGGGGTEAFF. The DNA of the CDR3 is TGTGCCAGCAGCTTTGGCGGCGGAGGGACTGAAGCTTTCTTT.

The chain recombines TRBV2 with TRBJ1-5, with 8 nucleotides matching TRBD1. V shed 3 bases, J shed 9 bases, and the junction held 7 bases outside the gene matches. The germline V gene has CDR1 SNHLY and CDR2 FYNNEI. The CDR3 runs 14 residues. DNA for the CDR3: TGTGCCAGCAGTGAGCAGGGGGCTAGAACGCCCCAGCATTTT. Translation: CASSEQGARTPQHF.

The chain's CDR3 is CASSLGFGNTEAFF. In DNA, the CDR3 is TGTGCCAGCAGTTTAGGCTTTGGGAACACTGAAGCTTTCTTT. The chain recombines TRBV28 with TRBJ1-1; D is ambiguous. The CDR3 runs to 14 residues. The V end was cut by 2 bases, the J end by 1 base, with 8 bases between. Germline V gives CDR1 MDHEN, CDR2 SYDVKM.

The chain recombines TRBV4-2 with TRBJ1-2, with TRBD1 as a possible D gene (6 bases). The V end lost 0 bases, the J end lost 4 bases, and 9 bases lay between the germline ends. The CDR3 contains 14 residues. Germline CDR1 and CDR2: LGHNA and YNFKEQ. This CDR3 is CASSQETGTYGYTF. The CDR3 DNA is TGTGCCAGCAGCCAAGAAACAGGGACCTATGGCTACACCTTC.

J is TRBJ2-5 and V is TRBV10-2, with D possibly being TRBD1 (6 bases). CDR1 is WSHSY, CDR2 SAAADI, per germline. V dropped 4 bases and J dropped 1 base, with 13 bases sitting between them. The CDR3 runs 15 residues. CDR3 sequence reads: CASSANRAIQETQYF. CDR3 nucleotides: TGCGCCAGCAGTGCCAACAGGGCAATCCAAGAGACCCAGTACTTC.

This rearrangement joins TRBV9 to TRBJ1-2; the match to TRBD1 covers 9 bases. With 0 bases clipped from V and 1 base from J, the junction kept 7 bases outside the gene matches. Germline CDR1 SGDLS, CDR2 YYNGEE. The CDR3 loop spans 17 amino acids. In DNA, the CDR3 is TGTGCCAGCAGCGTAGGGGGGACAGGGAGGTATAACTATGGCTACACCTTC. Encoded protein: CASSVGGTGRYNYGYTF.

This clone showed up just once. The rearrangement joins TRBV5-4 to TRBJ2-2; possible D gene TRBD2, 6 bases. Germline CDR1 reads SGHNT; CDR2 reads YYREEE (reference sequence). Between the trimmed V and J ends, which lost 4 bases and 6 bases, there was a span of 13 bases. This CDR3 has 14 residues. CDR3 bases: TGTGCCAGCAGCCTGATCGGGGGACCCGGGGAGCTGTTTTTT. It is translated as CASSLIGGPGELFF.

This clone was detected once. The chain has TRBV29-1 and TRBJ2-2, with 7 bases identical to TRBD1. This CDR3 spans 14 amino acids. CDR1 is SQVTM, CDR2 ANQGSEA, per germline. J gave up 0 bases and V 6 bases, and 4 bases lay outside the gene matches. The CDR3 sequence: CSVAGTANTGELFF. The CDR3 nucleotides read TGCAGCGTAGCCGGGACAGCGAACACCGGGGAGCTGTTTTTT.

J is TRBJ1-4 and V is TRBV30; D is perhaps TRBD1 (5 bases). V was trimmed by 2 bases and J by 0 bases, leaving 13 bases between them. The germline gives CDR1 GTSNPN, CDR2 SVGIG (reference sequence). This CDR3 has 16 residues. DNA of the CDR3: TGTGCCTGGAGTAGTACAGGAGTTGCAACTAATGAAAAACTGTTTTTT. It encodes CAWSSTGVATNEKLFF.

The rearrangement uses TRBV6-1 and TRBJ1-5; D gene uncertain. Trimming took off 2 bases at V and 0 bases at J, with 11 bases between the two ends. CDR3 length equals 16 residues. Per the germline V gene, CDR1 is MNHNS and CDR2 is SASEGT. CDR3 DNA sequence: TGTGCCAGCAGTGAAATTTATTCGTATAGCAATCAGCCCCAGCATTTT. Its translation is CASSEIYSYSNQPQHF.

The rearrangement links TRBV7-6 to TRBJ2-5; the D gene is possibly TRBD1 (5 bases). Looked up from germline, CDR1 is SGHVS and CDR2 is FNYEAQ. CDR3 length equals 15 residues. V lost 4 bases and J 4 bases, leaving 16 bases between the germline ends. Here the CDR3 DNA reads TGTGCCAGCAGCTCAGAGTCGGCCAGGGCAGAGACCCAGTACTTC. Translation: CASSSESARAETQYF.

V and J are TRBV18 and TRBJ1-1; perhaps TRBD1 as D (6 bases). This CDR3 is 14 amino acids long. V was shortened by 1 base and J by 3 bases, with 9 bases between the two germline ends. Germline-derived CDR1 and CDR2 are KGHSH and LQKENI. In nucleotides, the CDR3 is TGTGCCAGCTCACCACGGGGGCTCGACACTGAAGCTTTCTTT. Translated, it gives CASSPRGLDTEAFF.

The chain links TRBV25-1 to TRBJ2-7; 7 nucleotides agree with TRBD2. Unmatched junction bases numbered 6, after V lost 4 bases and J lost 3 bases. Germline CDR1 reads MGHDK; CDR2 reads SYGVNS. CDR3 length: 14 amino acids. The CDR3 sequence is CASSALGGGYEQYF. Here the CDR3 DNA reads TGTGCCAGCAGTGCCCTAGGCGGGGGCTACGAGCAGTACTTC.